What follows are 27 T cell receptor beta chains derived from one specimen sequenced in a study of blood T cell repertoires in COVID-19. The repertoire was sequenced with immunoSEQ multiplex PCR; TCRdb's copy has only in-frame clones and lacks some. The sample holds about 320,000 clones, about nine tenths seen once. The sequenced sample was PBMCs or T cells enriched from blood (not recorded which). These receptors originate from a man aged 60 to 69 who had recovered from COVID-19.

The V call is TRBV7-3, the J call TRBJ2-7, with TRBD2 matching over 15 bases. V lost 4 bases to trimming and J lost 2 bases; unmatched junction nucleotides: 9. Germline values: CDR1 SGHTA, CDR2 FQGTGA. This CDR3 has 18 residues. The CDR3, as DNA: TGTGCCAGCAGCTGTGCTACCGGGACTAGCGGGAGGACCTACGAGCAGTACTTC. Protein: CASSCATGTSGRTYEQYF.

V is TRBV21-1 and J is TRBJ1-5; no DNA check was done on the table's D call, TRBD1. TRBV21-1 is an annotated pseudogene. The CDR3 totals 15 residues. The CDR3 spells CASSPVDRTNQPQHF. DNA of the CDR3: TGTGCCAGCAGCCCAGTGGACAGGACCAATCAGCCCCAGCATTTT.

The chain couples TRBV5-1 to TRBJ2-5; D is perhaps TRBD2 (7 bases). Trimming stripped 4 bases from V and 2 bases from J, with 12 bases between. The CDR3 has 14 residues. Germline V lookup: CDR1 SGHRS, CDR2 YFSETQ. The CDR3 region is CASSNGGAQETQYF. CDR3 nucleotides: TGCGCCAGCAGCAATGGGGGGGCACAAGAGACCCAGTACTTC.

The chain links TRBV29-1 to TRBJ2-1; the D is unclear. The CDR3 loop spans 13 amino acids. V lost 5 bases to trimming and J lost 0 bases, with 8 bases between them. Germline V lookup: CDR1 SQVTM, CDR2 ANQGSEA. The CDR3 sequence is CSVLASSYNEQFF. CDR3 nucleotide sequence: TGCAGCGTTCTCGCGAGCTCCTACAATGAGCAGTTCTTC.

V and J are TRBV7-2 and TRBJ2-2, with D tentatively TRBD1 (5 bases). Trimming cost V 6 bases and J 4 bases, with 18 bases left between them. Germline V gene data show CDR1 as SGHTA and CDR2 as FQGNSA. This CDR3 has 16 amino acids. The CDR3 reads CASRMGRRTGTGELFF. The CDR3 DNA follows: TGTGCCAGCAGGATGGGGCGGAGAACTGGCACCGGGGAGCTGTTTTTT.

DNA of the CDR3: TGCGCCAGCAGCCCGGGGACAGGCCTGCCATCGGTAAAACTGTTTTTT. Its translation: CASSPGTGLPSVKLFF. The chain links TRBV5-1 to TRBJ1-4; 8 positions match TRBD1. J was trimmed by 10 bases and V by 4 bases; bases with no gene match: 15. Germline V gene data show CDR1 as SGHRS and CDR2 as YFSETQ. The CDR3 runs 16 residues.

The rearrangement links TRBV9 to TRBJ1-1, with D possibly being TRBD1 (5 bases). CDR1 SGDLS and CDR2 YYNGEE come from the germline V gene. V was shortened by 2 bases and J by 1 base, with 9 bases between the two germline ends. The CDR3 runs 14 residues. The CDR3 loop is CASSVRGTNTEAFF. The CDR3 DNA sequence: TGTGCCAGCAGCGTCCGGGGGACGAACACTGAAGCTTTCTTT.

The chain has TRBV3-1 (or the pseudogene TRBV3-2) and TRBJ1-5; TRBD1 might be the D (6 bases). Germline CDR1 LGHDT, CDR2 YNNKEL (reference sequence). There are 15 residues in the CDR3. Trimming left V 4 bases short and J 5 bases short, with 15 bases between. The CDR3 here is CASSPYRTDDQPQHF. DNA of the CDR3: TGTGCCAGCAGCCCCTACCGGACAGATGATCAGCCCCAGCATTTT.

The chain employs TRBV12-3 or TRBV12-4 and TRBJ2-7; TRBD1 might be the D (6 bases). The CDR3 contains 13 residues. V shed 2 bases and J shed 4 bases, with 9 bases lying between them. The CDR3 sequence: CASSLHTGYEQYF. Written as DNA, the CDR3 is TGTGCCAGCAGTTTACACACAGGGTACGAGCAGTACTTC.

This chain links TRBV5-1 with TRBJ2-7, with a possible D match to TRBD1 (6 bases). Trimming left V 1 base short and J 0 bases short, with 17 bases between. CDR1 and CDR2 (germline): SGHRS, YFSETQ. The CDR3 covers 17 residues. The CDR3 nucleotides are TGCGCCAGCAGCTTGCCCCCGGGACACTCAAGCTCCTACGAGCAGTACTTC. As protein: CASSLPPGHSSSYEQYF.

V gene TRBV28 combines with J gene TRBJ2-7; a weak D match, TRBD2 (6 bases). CDR1 and CDR2 (germline): MDHEN, SYDVKM. The CDR3 runs 15 residues. Trimming cost V 2 bases and J 3 bases, with 14 bases left between them. The CDR3 coding sequence is TGTGCCAGCAGTTTAGGGGGGAGGAGGTACTACGAGCAGTACTTC. It encodes CASSLGGRRYYEQYF.

This clone came up once. The CDR3 DNA is TGTGCCAGCAGCTTATTACGGGCACAGGGCTCCTACAATGAGCAGTTCTTC. This gives the protein CASSLLRAQGSYNEQFF. The rearrangement joins TRBV11-2 to TRBJ2-1; possibly TRBD1 for D (6 bases). Germline assignment: CDR1 SGHAT and CDR2 FQNNGV. CDR3 length: 17 amino acids. Trimming cost V 2 bases and J 0 bases, with 14 bases left between them.

V gene TRBV7-9 combines with J gene TRBJ2-5, with TRBD2 as a possible D gene (7 bases). The CDR3 covers 15 residues. Germline lookup yields CDR1 SEHNR and CDR2 FQNEAQ (reference sequence). Trimming stripped 0 bases from V and 2 bases from J, with 10 bases between. CDR3 sequence reads: CASSLAGGGQETQYF. CDR3 bases: TGTGCCAGCAGCTTAGCGGGAGGGGGACAAGAGACCCAGTACTTC.

This clone appeared a few times. This sample includes further DNA sequences coding for the same CDR3. The chain couples TRBV5-1 to TRBJ2-3, with D uncertain. The germline V gene has CDR1 SGHRS and CDR2 YFSETQ. Deletions cut 2 bases from V and 0 bases from J, with 10 bases between. The CDR3 extends over 15 amino acids. The CDR3 loop reads CASSLVGGSTDTQYF. The CDR3 bases are TGCGCCAGCAGCTTAGTAGGCGGCAGCACAGATACGCAGTATTTT.

The chain has TRBV15 and TRBJ2-1; 10 bases map to TRBD2. This CDR3 is 15 amino acids long. Germline V gene sequence: CDR1 LNHNV, CDR2 YYDKDF (reference sequence). V lost 0 bases, J lost 9 bases, and 5 bases stayed unmatched. The CDR3 nucleotides read TGTGCCACCAGCAGAGATGTAGCGGGGGGCAGTGAGCAGTTCTTC. This translates into CATSRDVAGGSEQFF.

CDR3: CASSMSVGQGAVAKNIQYF. The CDR3 region has the DNA TGTGCCAGTAGTATGTCAGTGGGACAGGGGGCCGTAGCCAAAAACATTCAGTACTTC. V gene TRBV19 combines with J gene TRBJ2-4; 12 bases agree with TRBD1. V was clipped by 3 bases and J by 0 bases; unmatched bases: 9. CDR1 and CDR2 from the germline V gene are LNHDA and SQIVND (reference sequence). The CDR3 extends over 19 amino acids.

The gene calls are TRBV18 and TRBJ1-5, with 7 positions matching TRBD1. CDR3 length equals 15 residues. J was trimmed by 5 bases and V by 2 bases; bases with no gene match: 6. CDR1 is KGHSH and CDR2 is LQKENI in the germline V gene. CDR3 loop: CASSPWTGGDQPQHF. The CDR3 DNA follows: TGTGCCAGCTCACCATGGACAGGAGGGGATCAGCCCCAGCATTTT.

This clone appeared once. CDR3 region: CASRGPGQAHANEQYF. As DNA, the CDR3 is TGTGCCAGCAGGGGACCGGGACAGGCCCACGCTAACGAGCAGTACTTC. V gene TRBV2 combines with J gene TRBJ2-7, with 8 positions matching TRBD1. CDR1 SNHLY and CDR2 FYNNEI come from the germline V gene. The length of the CDR3 is 16 residues. Trimming at V came to 6 bases and at J to 5 bases, leaving 15 bases not matched to a gene.

CDR3 protein: CATFKYPSSYNEQFF. The CDR3 nucleotides are TGTGCCACCTTCAAGTATCCTAGCTCCTACAATGAGCAGTTCTTC. The chain combines TRBV27 with TRBJ2-1, with D unclear. This CDR3 has 15 residues. Germline CDR1 is MNHEY and CDR2 is SMNVEV (reference sequence). Trimming removed 10 bases at V and 0 bases at J, with 16 bases between.

This clone was seen once. This chain links TRBV9 with TRBJ1-5, with D unclear. The CDR3 consists of 15 residues. Germline CDR1 and CDR2: SGDLS and YYNGEE. V was pared by 0 bases and J by 0 bases, with 7 bases between. The CDR3 spells CASSVGVYSNQPQHF. CDR3 nucleotides: TGTGCCAGCAGCGTAGGTGTTTATAGCAATCAGCCCCAGCATTTT.

The chain uses TRBV7-9 and TRBJ2-3, with D possibly matching TRBD1 (5 bases). There are 17 residues in the CDR3. CDR1 is SEHNR, CDR2 FQNEAQ, per germline (reference sequence). Between the trimmed V and J ends, which lost 6 bases and 0 bases, there was a span of 19 bases. CDR3 protein: CASSYRPLQTSTDTQYF. Written as DNA, the CDR3 is TGTGCCAGCAGTTACAGGCCGCTACAGACTAGCACAGATACGCAGTATTTT.

This chain connects TRBV3-1 (or the pseudogene TRBV3-2) to TRBJ2-3; tentatively, D is TRBD1 (7 bases). The CDR3 extends over 16 amino acids. Trimming shortened V by 4 bases and J by 2 bases, and 16 bases separated the two germline ends. The germline gives CDR1 LGHDT, CDR2 YNNKEL (reference sequence). The CDR3 DNA reads TGTGCCAGCAGCCCTATGGAGGGACAGTACACAGATACGCAGTATTTT. Its translation: CASSPMEGQYTDTQYF.

The genes are TRBV5-5 and TRBJ1-4; possibly TRBD1 for D (5 bases). CDR3 length: 14 residues. With 4 bases removed from V and 11 bases from J, the gap between germline ends came to 18 bases. Germline V gene lookup returns CDR1 SGHKS and CDR2 YYEKEE (reference sequence). The CDR3 loop is CASSPGGAGGKLFF. CDR3 bases: TGTGCCAGCAGCCCCGGTGGGGCAGGAGGGAAACTGTTTTTT.

The chain recombines TRBV2 with TRBJ1-3; maybe TRBD1 (5 bases). This CDR3 has 14 residues. Germline CDR1 SNHLY, CDR2 FYNNEI. V lost 6 bases to trimming and J lost 0 bases, with 9 bases between them. CDR3 DNA: TGTGCCAGCAGCGACAGACGCTCTGGAAACACCATATATTTT. It specifies CASSDRRSGNTIYF.

The J gene is TRBJ2-3, the V gene TRBV3-1 (or the pseudogene TRBV3-2); D is unresolved. Per germline, CDR1 LGHDT and CDR2 YNNKEL (reference sequence). This CDR3 region has 15 residues. Trimming took 0 bases from V and 6 from J, leaving 13 bases between them. The CDR3 DNA reads TGTGCCAGCAGCCAAGAGATTAGATGCTTGGATACGCAGTATTTT. This encodes CASSQEIRCLDTQYF.

J is TRBJ1-5 and V is TRBV28, with TRBD1 identical over 8 bases. This CDR3 spans 15 amino acids. The V and J ends lost 3 bases and 4 bases, in that order; junction bases with no gene match: 5. In germline, CDR1 is MDHEN, CDR2 SYDVKM. For the CDR3, the DNA is TGTGCCAGCAGTTTTTCCAGGGGGCGGAATCAGCCCCAGCATTTT. Translated, it gives CASSFSRGRNQPQHF.

V usage is TRBV3-1 (or the pseudogene TRBV3-2) and J usage is TRBJ2-7; 8 bases fit TRBD1. The CDR3 is 13 amino acids. Trimming at V came to 6 bases and at J to 4 bases, leaving 5 bases not matched to a gene. Germline CDR1 and CDR2: LGHDT and YNNKEL (reference sequence). The CDR3 coding sequence is TGTGCCAGCAGGCCCGGGACAGGTTACGAGCAGTACTTC. This codes for CASRPGTGYEQYF.